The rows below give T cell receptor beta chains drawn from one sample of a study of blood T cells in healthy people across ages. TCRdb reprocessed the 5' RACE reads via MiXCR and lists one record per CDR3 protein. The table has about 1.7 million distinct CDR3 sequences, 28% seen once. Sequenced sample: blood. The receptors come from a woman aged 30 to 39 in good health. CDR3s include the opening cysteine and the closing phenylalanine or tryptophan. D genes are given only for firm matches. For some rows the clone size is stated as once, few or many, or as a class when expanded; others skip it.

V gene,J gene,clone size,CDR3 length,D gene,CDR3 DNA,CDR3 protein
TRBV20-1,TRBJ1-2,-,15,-,TGCAGTGCTAGAGATCGGGCCCGCGGAGCATATGGCTACACCTTC,CSARDRARGAYGYTF
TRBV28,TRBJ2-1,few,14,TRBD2,TGTGCCAGCAGTCAAAGGGACTACTCCAATGAGCAGTTCTTC,CASSQRDYSNEQFF
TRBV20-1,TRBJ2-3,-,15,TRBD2,TGCAGTGCACCCGTGGTGGCGGGAGCACCGGATACGCAGTATTTT,CSAPVVAGAPDTQYF
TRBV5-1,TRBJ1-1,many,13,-,TGTGCCAGCAGTATAGGACAGAACACTGAAGCTTTCTTT,CASSIGQNTEAFF
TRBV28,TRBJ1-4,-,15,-,TGTGCCAGCAGTTTACCCACACCAACTAATGAAAAACTGTTTTTT,CASSLPTPTNEKLFF
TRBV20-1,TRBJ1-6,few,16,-,TGCAGTGCTCGGGGGACCGAAAGCTCCTATAATTCACCCCTCCACTTT,CSARGTESSYNSPLHF
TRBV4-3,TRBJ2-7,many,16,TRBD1,TGCGCCAGCAGCCAAGATATGGGGACAGGGATGTCCGAGCAGTACTTC,CASSQDMGTGMSEQYF
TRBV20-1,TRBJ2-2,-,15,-,TGCAGTGCTAGAGGAAGTCCACTCAACACCGGGGAGCTGTTTTTT,CSARGSPLNTGELFF
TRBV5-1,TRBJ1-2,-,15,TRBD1,TGCGCCAGCAGCGGGTGGACAGGGGGTTTCTATGGCTACACCTTC,CASSGWTGGFYGYTF
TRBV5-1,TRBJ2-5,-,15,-,TGCGCCAGCAGCTTGGAAGGCAGGGCGGGGGAGACCCAGTACTTC,CASSLEGRAGETQYF
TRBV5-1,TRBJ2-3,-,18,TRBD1,TGCGCCAGCAGCCCCCGGACAGGGGGGATTCGGAGCACAGATACGCAGTATTTT,CASSPRTGGIRSTDTQYF
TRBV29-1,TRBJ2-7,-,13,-,TGCAGCGTTGCGTTGCGGGACCCCCGAGGGCAGTACTTC,CSVALRDPRGQYF
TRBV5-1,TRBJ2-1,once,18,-,TGCGCCAGCAGCTTGGTGGTAGGGGGAGGGCTCTCCTACAATGAGCAGTTCTTC,CASSLVVGGGLSYNEQFF
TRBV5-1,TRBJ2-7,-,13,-,TGCGCCAGCAGTCCGGTAAGGGGGACCGAGCAGTACTTC,CASSPVRGTEQYF
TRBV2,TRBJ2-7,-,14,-,TGTGCCAGCAGTGGCGGGGGCAGTACCTACGAGCAGTACTTC,CASSGGGSTYEQYF
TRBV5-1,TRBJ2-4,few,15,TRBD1,TGCGCCAGCAGCTTAAACAGACAGGGGGCGAACATTCAGTACTTC,CASSLNRQGANIQYF
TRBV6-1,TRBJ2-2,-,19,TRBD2,TGTGCCAGCAGTCCACTGGGACTAGCGGGAGGGGATGACACCGGGGAGCTGTTTTTT,CASSPLGLAGGDDTGELFF
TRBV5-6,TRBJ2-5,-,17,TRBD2,TGTGCCAGCACTCCGTTGAGGGCGGGAGGGCCGGCTGAGACCCAGTACTTC,CASTPLRAGGPAETQYF